The rows below give T cell receptor beta chains drawn from one sample of a study of shared clonotypes between healthy human individuals. The assay was immunoSEQ multiplex PCR, and TCRdb's table has in-frame clones only and misses some. The profile covers some 980,000 clones, with approximately 80% appearing a single time and about 1.5% taken by the ten largest. The sample consisted of memory CD4+ T cells sorted from blood. These receptors were collected from a man between 18 and 29 years old in good health. Both conserved end residues are part of each CDR3. The D gene is left open where the match is weak. Not every row has a clone size; where given, it reads once, few, many or a size class.

d_call | j_call | clone_size | cdr3_length | v_call | cdr3_aa | cdr3_nt
TRBD2 | TRBJ2-7 | NA | 15 | TRBV7-9 | CASSLLAGGTYEQYF | TGTGCCAGCAGCTTACTAGCGGGGGGGACCTACGAGCAGTACTTC
TRBD1 | TRBJ1-1 | NA | 17 | TRBV18 | CASSPLGQGSMNTEAFF | TGTGCCAGCTCACCTCTTGGACAGGGGTCGATGAACACTGAAGCTTTCTTT
NA | TRBJ1-6 | NA | 14 | TRBV10-2 | CASSEWRDNSPLHF | TGCGCCAGCAGTGAGTGGAGGGATAATTCACCCCTCCACTTT
NA | TRBJ2-1 | NA | 15 | TRBV5-4 | CASSLEGASGSKQFF | TGTGCCAGCAGCTTGGAGGGGGCTAGCGGCTCTAAGCAGTTCTTC
NA | TRBJ2-2 | NA | 14 | TRBV9 | CASSVRQSAGELFF | TGTGCCAGCAGCGTAAGACAGAGCGCCGGGGAGCTGTTTTTT
NA | TRBJ1-4 | NA | 15 | TRBV19 | CASSIANNPGEKLFF | TGTGCCAGTAGTATAGCTAATAACCCGGGTGAAAAACTGTTTTTT
NA | TRBJ2-3 | NA | 13 | TRBV27 | CASRNVGTDTQYF | TGTGCCAGCAGAAACGTTGGCACAGATACGCAGTATTTT
TRBD2 | TRBJ2-3 | few | 14 | TRBV7-2 | CASSPGTRDDTQYF | TGTGCCAGCAGCCCCGGGACTAGGGATGATACGCAGTATTTT
NA | TRBJ1-6 | NA | 14 | TRBV6-1 | CASKSGPNNSPLHF | TGTGCCAGCAAGTCGGGACCTAATAATTCACCCCTCCACTTT
NA | TRBJ2-4 | NA | 14 | TRBV29-1 | CSVTTRKVGDIQYF | TGCAGCGTTACGACACGTAAAGTTGGAGACATTCAGTACTTC
NA | TRBJ2-3 | few | 14 | TRBV27 | CASKGPGAGNTQYF | TGTGCCAGCAAGGGACCGGGGGCGGGGAATACGCAGTATTTT
NA | TRBJ1-5 | NA | 14 | TRBV6-1 | CASSEGGSNQPQHF | TGTGCCAGCAGTGAAGGGGGAAGCAATCAGCCCCAGCATTTT
TRBD2 | TRBJ2-1 | NA | 15 | TRBV5-1 | CASSISGGGSGEQFF | TGCGCCAGCAGCATTAGCGGGGGAGGATCAGGTGAGCAGTTCTTC
TRBD1 | TRBJ2-1 | NA | 14 | TRBV15 | CATKTGTDYNEQFF | TGTGCCACCAAAACCGGGACAGACTACAATGAGCAGTTCTTC
TRBD2 | TRBJ2-1 | NA | 17 | TRBV9 | CASSYGTSGGTYNEQFF | TGTGCCAGCAGCTACGGGACTAGCGGGGGGACTTACAATGAGCAGTTCTTC
NA | TRBJ2-7 | NA | 14 | TRBV29-1 | CSYVDRAVSYEQYF | TGCAGCTATGTTGATCGGGCCGTATCCTACGAGCAGTACTTC
TRBD2 | TRBJ2-7 | NA | 13 | TRBV29-1 | CSAGAGDVNEQYF | TGCAGCGCTGGAGCGGGAGATGTCAACGAGCAGTACTTC